A single TCR beta chain is shown here with its context. Its antigen is not identified. The sample comes from a study of shared clonotypes between healthy human individuals. Study-level findings and limits: Some clonotypes were shared by all four sorted-subset donors, while others were not shared. The non-shared ones had lower generation probabilities than the shared ones.

Replicate PCRs from sorted subsets contained roughly 200 ng DNA, which is roughly 30,000 T cell genomes. Original methodology: ImmunoSEQ yielded junction-only sequences lacking quality scores, so filtering differed. Some clones are missing from TCRdb's copy, which holds only in-frame ones; the method was immunoSEQ multiplex PCR. The V and J calls and the clone size are those of that table, but D and trimming were determined from the DNA. The sample lists under 850,000 clones; 72% were seen once. This CDR3 region has 13 residues. CDR1 and CDR2 (germline): SGHVS, FQNEAQ. V was clipped by 6 bases and J by 2 bases; unmatched bases: 3.

The chain is built from TRBV7-8 and TRBJ1-2; 7 nucleotides agree with TRBD1. The receptor comes from a woman in her twenties or thirties in good health. The source material was memory CD4+ T cells sorted from blood. The sample's subset: CD45RA-negative fraction. The CDR3 DNA follows: TGTGCCAGCAGTGGGACAGCCAACTATGGCTACACCTTC. Protein: CASSGTANYGYTF.